The 8 T cell receptor beta chains presented below share a single source sample, sequenced in a study of cytomegalovirus exposure and HLA in healthy donors. Repertoires were generated with immunoSEQ multiplex PCR, while TCRdb's copy carries only in-frame clones and drops some. This sample has a few hundred thousand clones; around 91% occur once, and the top ten carry 3.1%. The sequenced sample was PBMCs. These receptors all stem from a woman in her twenties or thirties in good health and CMV-seronegative.

The chain employs TRBV7-6 and TRBJ1-2; D is possibly TRBD1 (6 bases). Trimming took off 5 bases at V and 8 bases at J, with 15 bases between the two ends. This CDR3 is 13 amino acids long. CDR1 SGHVS and CDR2 FNYEAQ come from the germline V gene. CDR3 DNA: TGTGCCAGCAGCCAGGCGGGGGCGGAAGGCTACACCTTC. Translated: CASSQAGAEGYTF.

The chain recombines TRBV5-6 with TRBJ1-1, with D tentatively TRBD1 (6 bases). V shed 0 bases and J shed 0 bases, with 9 bases lying between them. The CDR3 runs 15 residues. Germline CDR1 SGHDT, CDR2 YYEEEE. CDR3 bases: TGTGCCAGCAGCTTGGTGACAGGACTGAACACTGAAGCTTTCTTT. It specifies CASSLVTGLNTEAFF.

CDR3 in amino acids: CASSLDRGGTDTQYF. CDR3 DNA sequence: TGTGCCAGCAGCCTAGACAGGGGCGGCACAGATACGCAGTATTTT. The chain joins TRBV7-3 to TRBJ2-3; 8 bases agree with TRBD1. Germline CDR1 reads SGHTA; CDR2 reads FQGTGA. The CDR3 runs 15 residues. V dropped 5 bases and J dropped 1; count of bases not matched to a gene: 5.

The chain carries TRBV5-6 and TRBJ2-1; D gene ambiguous. Germline CDR1 and CDR2: SGHDT and YYEEEE. The CDR3 runs 15 residues. V was cut by 0 bases and J by 0 bases, with 7 bases left in between. CDR3 coding DNA: TGTGCCAGCAGCTTGGAACGTAGCTCCTACAATGAGCAGTTCTTC. Translated: CASSLERSSYNEQFF.

This clone was counted between two and nine times. The chain employs TRBV9 and TRBJ2-7; D might be TRBD1 (6 bases). The V end lost 4 bases, the J end lost 2 bases, and 16 bases lay between the germline ends. Per the germline V gene, CDR1 is SGDLS and CDR2 is YYNGEE. This CDR3 spans 15 amino acids. This chain's CDR3 is CASSLGPDRTYEQYF. DNA for the CDR3: TGTGCCAGCAGCCTCGGTCCGGACAGAACCTACGAGCAGTACTTC.

The rearrangement joins TRBV9 to TRBJ2-7, with unresolved D. The V gene lost 0 bases and the J gene lost 5 bases, with 12 bases spanning the gap. The CDR3 sequence is 14 residues long. The germline gives CDR1 SGDLS, CDR2 YYNGEE. CDR3 protein: CASSVAMVGHEQYF. DNA of the CDR3: TGTGCCAGCAGCGTAGCTATGGTTGGGCACGAGCAGTACTTC.

This chain joins TRBV7-2 and TRBJ2-3; D gene unclear. Germline V gene lookup returns CDR1 SGHTA and CDR2 FQGNSA. V was trimmed by 1 base and J by 1 base, leaving 6 bases between them. The CDR3 is made up of 14 amino acids. The CDR3 is CASSLDPGTDTQYF. The CDR3 DNA reads TGTGCCAGCAGCTTAGACCCCGGCACAGATACGCAGTATTTT.

The chain combines TRBV7-8 with TRBJ2-7; D remains unclear. Trimming shortened V by 1 base and J by 2 bases, and 6 bases separated the two germline ends. The germline V gene encodes CDR1 SGHVS and CDR2 FQNEAQ. The CDR3 runs to 13 residues. CDR3 sequence reads: CASSLEAPYEQYF. As DNA, the CDR3 is TGTGCCAGCAGCTTAGAGGCCCCCTACGAGCAGTACTTC.